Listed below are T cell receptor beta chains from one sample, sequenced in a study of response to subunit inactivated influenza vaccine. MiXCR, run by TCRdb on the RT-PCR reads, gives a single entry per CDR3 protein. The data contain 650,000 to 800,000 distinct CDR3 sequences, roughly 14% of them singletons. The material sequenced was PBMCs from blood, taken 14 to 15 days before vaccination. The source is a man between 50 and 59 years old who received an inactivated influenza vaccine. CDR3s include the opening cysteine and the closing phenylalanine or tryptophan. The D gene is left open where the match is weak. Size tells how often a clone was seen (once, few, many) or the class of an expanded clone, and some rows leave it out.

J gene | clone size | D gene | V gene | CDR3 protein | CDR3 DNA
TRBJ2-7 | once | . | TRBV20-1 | CSAPGHRSWEQYF | TGCAGTGCACCGGGACACCGGAGCTGGGAGCAGTACTTC
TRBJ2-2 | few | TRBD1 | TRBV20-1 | CSARTGGTTGELFF | TGCAGTGCTCGGACAGGGGGAACCACCGGGGAGCTGTTTTTT
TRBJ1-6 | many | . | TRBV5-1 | CASSPEDLNSPLHF | TGCGCCAGCAGCCCCGAGGATCTTAATTCACCCCTCCACTTT
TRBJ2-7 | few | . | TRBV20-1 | CSARDLALTDSTTLYEQYF | TGCAGTGCTAGAGATTTAGCTCTGACGGACAGCACTACCCTTTACGAGCAGTACTTC
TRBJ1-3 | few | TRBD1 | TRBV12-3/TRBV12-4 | CASNPDRAVYTIYF | TGTGCCAGCAACCCTGACAGGGCGGTATACACCATATATTTT
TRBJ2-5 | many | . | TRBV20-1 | CSARVGSGETQYF | TGCAGTGCTAGAGTCGGGTCGGGGGAGACCCAGTACTTC
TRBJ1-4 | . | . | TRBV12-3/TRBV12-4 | CASSSSGTDNEKLFF | TGTGCCAGCAGTTCATCCGGGACGGATAATGAAAAACTGTTTTTT
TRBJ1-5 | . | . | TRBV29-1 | CSVGMEGQPQHF | TGCAGCGTTGGGATGGAGGGGCAGCCCCAGCATTTT
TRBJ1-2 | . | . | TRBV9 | CASSGPSYGYTF | TGTGCCAGCAGCGGCCCGAGCTATGGCTACACCTTC
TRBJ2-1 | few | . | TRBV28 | CASSTPGQGYNEQFF | TGTGCCAGCAGCACTCCGGGACAAGGGTACAATGAGCAGTTCTTC
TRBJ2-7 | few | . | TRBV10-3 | CAISERGASYEQYF | TGTGCCATCAGTGAGCGCGGGGCTTCCTACGAGCAGTACTTC
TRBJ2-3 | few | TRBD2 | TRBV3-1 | CASSYGLALEGDTQYF | TGTGCCAGCAGCTACGGACTAGCTCTAGAGGGGGATACGCAGTATTTT
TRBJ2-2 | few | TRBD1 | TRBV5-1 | CASSLRTGSSGELFF | TGCGCCAGCAGCTTGCGGACAGGGTCGAGCGGGGAGCTGTTTTTT